The clone carrying this T cell receptor (beta chain) was observed a few times. This entry belongs to a study of blood T cell repertoires in COVID-19. Germline V lookup: CDR1 MNHNY, CDR2 SVGAGI (reference sequence). V lost 0 bases to trimming and J lost 0 bases, with 9 bases between them. The CDR3 runs 15 residues. Repertoires were generated with immunoSEQ multiplex PCR, while TCRdb's copy carries only in-frame clones and drops some. The sample has 150,000 to 200,000 clones; approximately 80% are singletons. The sequence came from a human donor with acute or convalescent COVID-19. The donor label of this sample is uncertain. Specimen: peripheral blood. The chain uses TRBV6-6 and TRBJ2-7; D perhaps matches TRBD1 (6 bases). CDR3 sequence reads: CASSYSGDNSYEQYF. CDR3 sequence (DNA): TGTGCCAGCAGTTACTCCGGGGACAACTCCTACGAGCAGTACTTC.